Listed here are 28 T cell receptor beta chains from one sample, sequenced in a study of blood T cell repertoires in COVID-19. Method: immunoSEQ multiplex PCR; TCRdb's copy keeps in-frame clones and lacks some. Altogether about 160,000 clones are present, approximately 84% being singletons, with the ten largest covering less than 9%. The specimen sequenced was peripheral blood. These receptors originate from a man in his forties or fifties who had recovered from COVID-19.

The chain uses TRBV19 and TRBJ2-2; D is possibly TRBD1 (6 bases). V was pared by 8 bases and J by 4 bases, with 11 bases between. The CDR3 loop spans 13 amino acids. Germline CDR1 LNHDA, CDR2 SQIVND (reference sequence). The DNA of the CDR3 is TGTGCCAGTCAGTTCAGGGGCACCGGGGAGCTGTTTTTT. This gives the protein CASQFRGTGELFF.

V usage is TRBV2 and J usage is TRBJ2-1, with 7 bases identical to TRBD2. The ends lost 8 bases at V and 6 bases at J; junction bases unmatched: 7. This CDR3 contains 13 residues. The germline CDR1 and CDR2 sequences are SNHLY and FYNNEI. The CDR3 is CASYAGTTNEQFF. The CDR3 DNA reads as TGTGCCAGCTACGCCGGGACTACCAATGAGCAGTTCTTC. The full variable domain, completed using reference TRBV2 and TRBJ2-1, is EPEVTQTPSHQVTQMGQEVILRCVPISNHLYFYWYRQILGQKVEFLVSFYNNEISEKSEIFDDQFSVERPDGSNFTLKIRSTKLEDSAMYFCASYAGTTNEQFFGPGTRLTVL.

The CDR3 bases are TGTGCCAGCAGCTTAGGGTTGGGGAGTCGCACAGATACGCAGTATTTT. Protein: CASSLGLGSRTDTQYF. J is TRBJ2-3 and V is TRBV11-3; tentatively, D is TRBD2 (5 bases). This CDR3 has 16 residues. The germline gives CDR1 SGHNT, CDR2 YENEEA. Trimming stripped 1 base from V and 1 base from J, with 12 bases between.

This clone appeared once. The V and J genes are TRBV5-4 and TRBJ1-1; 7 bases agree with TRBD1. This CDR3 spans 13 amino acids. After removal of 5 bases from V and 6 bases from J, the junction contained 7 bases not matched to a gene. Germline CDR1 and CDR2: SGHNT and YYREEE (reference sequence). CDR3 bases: TGTGCCAGCAGGGATTACAGGGGAGCTGAAGCTTTCTTT. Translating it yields CASRDYRGAEAFF.

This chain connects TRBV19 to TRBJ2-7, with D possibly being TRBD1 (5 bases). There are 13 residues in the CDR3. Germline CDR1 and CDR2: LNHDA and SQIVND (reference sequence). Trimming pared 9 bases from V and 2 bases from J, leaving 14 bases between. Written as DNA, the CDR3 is TGTGCCAGCGGTGGACACAAGACCTACGAGCAGTACTTC. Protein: CASGGHKTYEQYF.

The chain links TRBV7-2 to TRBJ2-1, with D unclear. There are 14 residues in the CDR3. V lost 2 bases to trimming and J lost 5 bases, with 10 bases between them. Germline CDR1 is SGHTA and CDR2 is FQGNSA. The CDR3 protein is CASSLHSADNEQFF. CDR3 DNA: TGTGCCAGCAGCTTACACTCCGCGGACAATGAGCAGTTCTTC.

This CDR3 reads CASSPGQGMREKLFF. Written as DNA, the CDR3 is TGTGCCAGCAGCCCCGGGCAGGGGATGCGGGAAAAACTGTTTTTT. V usage is TRBV7-2 and J usage is TRBJ1-4, with a tentative D call TRBD1 (6 bases). Germline V gene data show CDR1 as SGHTA and CDR2 as FQGNSA. The CDR3 has 15 residues. The V and J ends lost 5 bases and 8 bases respectively, with 18 bases between them.

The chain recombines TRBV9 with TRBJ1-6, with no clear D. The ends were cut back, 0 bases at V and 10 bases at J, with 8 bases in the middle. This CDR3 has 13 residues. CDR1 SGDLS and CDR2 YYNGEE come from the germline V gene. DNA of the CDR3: TGTGCCAGCAGCGTAGCTTCAGGCTCACCCCTCCACTTT. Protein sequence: CASSVASGSPLHF. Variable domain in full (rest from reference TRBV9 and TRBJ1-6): DSGVTQTPKHLITATGQRVTLRCSPRSGDLSVYWYQQSLDQGLQFLIQYYNGEERAKGNILERFSAQQFPDLHSELNLSSLELGDSALYFCASSVASGSPLHFGNGTRLTVT.

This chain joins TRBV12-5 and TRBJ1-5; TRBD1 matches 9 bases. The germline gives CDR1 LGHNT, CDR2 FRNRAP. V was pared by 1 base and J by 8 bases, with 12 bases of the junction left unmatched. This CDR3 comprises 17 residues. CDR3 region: CASGLGQETGGAEPQHF. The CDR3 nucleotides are TGTGCTAGTGGTTTGGGACAAGAGACAGGGGGAGCGGAGCCCCAGCATTTT.

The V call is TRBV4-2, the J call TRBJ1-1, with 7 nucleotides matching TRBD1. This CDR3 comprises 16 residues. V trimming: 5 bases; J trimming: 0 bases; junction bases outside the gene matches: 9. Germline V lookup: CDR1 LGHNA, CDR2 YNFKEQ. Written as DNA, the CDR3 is TGTGCCAGCAGCAGGCTTTGGGACAGCCTGAACACTGAAGCTTTCTTT. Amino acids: CASSRLWDSLNTEAFF.

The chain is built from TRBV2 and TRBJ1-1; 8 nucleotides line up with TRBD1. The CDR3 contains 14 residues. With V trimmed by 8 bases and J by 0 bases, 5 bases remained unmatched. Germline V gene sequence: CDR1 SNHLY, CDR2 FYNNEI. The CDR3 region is CASDRGTVNTEAFF. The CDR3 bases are TGTGCCAGCGACAGGGGTACTGTGAACACTGAAGCTTTCTTT.

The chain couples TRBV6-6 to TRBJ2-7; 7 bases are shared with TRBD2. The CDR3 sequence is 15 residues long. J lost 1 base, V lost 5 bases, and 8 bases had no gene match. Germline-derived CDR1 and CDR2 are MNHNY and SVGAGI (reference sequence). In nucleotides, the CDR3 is TGTGCCAGCAGTGGATCGCGGGGGTTGTCCTACGAGCAGTACTTC. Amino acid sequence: CASSGSRGLSYEQYF.

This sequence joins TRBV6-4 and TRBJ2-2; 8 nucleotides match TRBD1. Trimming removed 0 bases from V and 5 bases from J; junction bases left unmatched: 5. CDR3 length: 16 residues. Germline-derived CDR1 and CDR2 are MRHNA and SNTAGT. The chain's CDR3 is CASSDSGTGGTGELFF. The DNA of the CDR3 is TGTGCCAGCAGTGACTCTGGGACAGGAGGAACCGGGGAGCTGTTTTTT.

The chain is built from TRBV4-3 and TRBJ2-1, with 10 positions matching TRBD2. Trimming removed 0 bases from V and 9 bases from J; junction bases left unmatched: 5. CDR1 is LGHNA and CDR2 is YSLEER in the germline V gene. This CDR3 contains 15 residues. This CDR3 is CASSQDISGRSEQFF. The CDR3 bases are TGCGCCAGCAGCCAAGACATTAGCGGGAGGAGTGAGCAGTTCTTC.

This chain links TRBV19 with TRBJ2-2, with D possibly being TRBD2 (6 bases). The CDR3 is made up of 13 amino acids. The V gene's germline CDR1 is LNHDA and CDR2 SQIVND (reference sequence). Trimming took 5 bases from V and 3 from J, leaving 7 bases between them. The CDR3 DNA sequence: TGTGCCAGTAGTCGGGACTACACCGGGGAGCTGTTTTTT. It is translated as CASSRDYTGELFF.

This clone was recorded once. The CDR3 DNA follows: TGTGCCAGTCGACCGGGACAGTTATCCTACGAGCAGTACTTC. It yields the protein CASRPGQLSYEQYF. The chain carries TRBV7-2 and TRBJ2-7, with 7 bases lining up with TRBD1. Unmatched junction bases numbered 9, after V lost 9 bases and J lost 1 base. The CDR3 is made up of 14 amino acids. CDR1 and CDR2 (germline): SGHTA, FQGNSA.

The CDR3 here is CAWSVGRTGLAGGTDTQYF. CDR3 sequence (DNA): TGTGCCTGGAGTGTAGGCAGAACGGGACTAGCGGGGGGCACAGATACGCAGTATTTT. The V call is TRBV30, the J call TRBJ2-3; 14 nucleotides line up with TRBD2. The CDR3 has 19 amino acids. Germline V gives CDR1 GTSNPN, CDR2 SVGIG (reference sequence). Trimming cost V 0 bases and J 1 base; bases outside gene matches: 9. Full variable domain (outside the CDR3, taken from reference TRBV30 and TRBJ2-3): SQTIHQWPATLVQPVGSPLSLECTVEGTSNPNLYWYRQAAGRGLQLLFYSVGIGQISSEVPQNLSASRPQDRQFILSSKKLLLSDSGFYLCAWSVGRTGLAGGTDTQYFGPGTRLTVL.

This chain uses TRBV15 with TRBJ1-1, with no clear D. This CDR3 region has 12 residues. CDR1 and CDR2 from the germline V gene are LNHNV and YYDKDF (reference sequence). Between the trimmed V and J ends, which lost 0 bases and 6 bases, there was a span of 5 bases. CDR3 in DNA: TGTGCCACCAGCAGAGATTTCGCTGAAGCTTTCTTT. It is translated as CATSRDFAEAFF. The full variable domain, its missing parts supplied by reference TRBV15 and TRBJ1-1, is DAMVIQNPRYQVTQFGKPVTLSCSQTLNHNVMYWYQQKSSQAPKLLFHYYDKDFNNEADTPDNFQSRRPNTSFCFLDIRSPGLGDTAMYLCATSRDFAEAFFGQGTRLTVV.

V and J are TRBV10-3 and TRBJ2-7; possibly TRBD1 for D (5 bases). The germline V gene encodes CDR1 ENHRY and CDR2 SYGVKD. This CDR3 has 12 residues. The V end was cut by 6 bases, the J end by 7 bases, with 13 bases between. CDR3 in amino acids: CAIRQVFGEQYF. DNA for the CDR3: TGTGCCATCAGACAGGTTTTTGGGGAGCAGTACTTC.

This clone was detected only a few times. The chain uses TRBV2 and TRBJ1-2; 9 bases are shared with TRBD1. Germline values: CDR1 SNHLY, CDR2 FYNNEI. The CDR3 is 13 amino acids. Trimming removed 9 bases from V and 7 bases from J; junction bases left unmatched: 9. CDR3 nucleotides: TGTGCCAGGGGACCGGACAGGGGAGCTGGCTACACCTTC. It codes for CARGPDRGAGYTF.

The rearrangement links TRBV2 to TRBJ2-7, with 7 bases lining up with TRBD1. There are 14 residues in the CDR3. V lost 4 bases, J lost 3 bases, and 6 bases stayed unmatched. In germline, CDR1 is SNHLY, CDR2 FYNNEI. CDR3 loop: CASSATGRNYEQYF. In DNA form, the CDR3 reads TGTGCCAGCAGTGCGACAGGGAGAAACTACGAGCAGTACTTC.

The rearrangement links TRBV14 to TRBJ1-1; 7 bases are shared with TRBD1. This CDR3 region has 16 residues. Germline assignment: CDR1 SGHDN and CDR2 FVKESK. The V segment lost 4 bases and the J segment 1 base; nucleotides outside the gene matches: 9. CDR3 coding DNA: TGTGCCAGCAGCCCCCGACAGGGTGGAGGGAACACTGAAGCTTTCTTT. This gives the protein CASSPRQGGGNTEAFF.

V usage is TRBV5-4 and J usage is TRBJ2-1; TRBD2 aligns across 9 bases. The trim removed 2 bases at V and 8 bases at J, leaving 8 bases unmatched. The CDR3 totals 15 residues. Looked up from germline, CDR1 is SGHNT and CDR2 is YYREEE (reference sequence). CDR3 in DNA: TGTGCCAGCAGCTTCGGCCGCGGGGGGGCTGATGAGCAGTTCTTC. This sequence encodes CASSFGRGGADEQFF.

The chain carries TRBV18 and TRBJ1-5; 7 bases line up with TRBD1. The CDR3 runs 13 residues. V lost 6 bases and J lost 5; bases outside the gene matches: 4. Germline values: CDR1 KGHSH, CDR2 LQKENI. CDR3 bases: TGTGCCAGCTCGGCCACAGGGGATCAGCCCCAGCATTTT. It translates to CASSATGDQPQHF.

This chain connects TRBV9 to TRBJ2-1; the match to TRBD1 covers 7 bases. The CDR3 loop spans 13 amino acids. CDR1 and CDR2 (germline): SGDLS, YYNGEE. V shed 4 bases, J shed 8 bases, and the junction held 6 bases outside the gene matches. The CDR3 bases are TGTGCCAGCAGCCCGGGACAGCTTCATGAGCAGTTCTTC. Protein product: CASSPGQLHEQFF.

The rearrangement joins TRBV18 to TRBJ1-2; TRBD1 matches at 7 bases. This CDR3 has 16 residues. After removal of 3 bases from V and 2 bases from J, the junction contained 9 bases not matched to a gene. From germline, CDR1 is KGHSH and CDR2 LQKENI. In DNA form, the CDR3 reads TGTGCCAGCTCACCGGGACAGAGGACCCCCAACTATGGCTACACCTTC. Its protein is CASSPGQRTPNYGYTF.

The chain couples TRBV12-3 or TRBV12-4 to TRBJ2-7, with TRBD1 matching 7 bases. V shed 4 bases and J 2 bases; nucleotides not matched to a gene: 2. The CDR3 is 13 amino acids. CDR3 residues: CASSWGTAYEQYF. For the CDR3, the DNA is TGTGCCAGCAGTTGGGGGACAGCCTACGAGCAGTACTTC.

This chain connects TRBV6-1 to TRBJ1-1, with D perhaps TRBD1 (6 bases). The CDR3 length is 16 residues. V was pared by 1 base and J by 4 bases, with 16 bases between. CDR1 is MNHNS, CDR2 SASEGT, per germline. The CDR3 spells CASSEGLSGEPTEAFF. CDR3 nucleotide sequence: TGTGCCAGCAGTGAAGGTTTATCAGGGGAGCCCACTGAAGCTTTCTTT.